The 27 T cell receptor beta chains listed next were all sequenced from one sample in a study of blood T cell repertoires in COVID-19. Clones were sequenced by immunoSEQ multiplex PCR, and TCRdb holds only the in-frame ones, with some missing. The sample contains about 230,000 clones, approximately 82% of which appear only once. The sequenced sample consisted of peripheral blood. The receptors derive from a man in his forties who had recovered from COVID-19.

V and J are TRBV5-1 and TRBJ2-3; D unresolved. CDR1 and CDR2 from the germline V gene are SGHRS and YFSETQ. The CDR3 extends over 14 amino acids. The ends were cut back, 0 bases at V and 4 bases at J, with 9 bases in the middle. CDR3 nucleotides: TGCGCCAGCAGCTTGGACAGTTGGGCAGATACGCAGTATTTT. Its translation: CASSLDSWADTQYF.

The chain employs TRBV2 and TRBJ1-2, with D hard to call. This CDR3 comprises 14 residues. Trimming removed 6 bases at V and 6 bases at J, with 17 bases between. The germline V gene encodes CDR1 SNHLY and CDR2 FYNNEI. The CDR3 DNA reads TGTGCCAGCAGGCCTCGACGGGGAGCGGATGGCTACACCTTC. Translation gives CASRPRRGADGYTF.

The chain couples TRBV19 to TRBJ2-7; possibly TRBD2 for D (6 bases). Germline V CDR1 and CDR2: LNHDA, SQIVND (reference sequence). The CDR3 is made up of 15 amino acids. V was clipped by 3 bases and J by 5 bases, with 17 bases between them. The CDR3 DNA sequence: TGTGCCAGTAGTATTGGGGGGACGGTCAATAACGAGCAGTACTTC. Protein: CASSIGGTVNNEQYF. The full variable domain, rest sourced from reference TRBV19 and TRBJ2-7, is DGGITQSPKYLFRKEGQNVTLSCEQNLNHDAMYWYRQDPGQGLRLIYYSQIVNDFQKGDIAEGYSVSREKKESFPLTVTSAQKNPTAFYLCASSIGGTVNNEQYFGPGTRLTVT.

This clone was seen only a few times. This chain links TRBV5-1 with TRBJ2-7; 7 bases align to TRBD1. This CDR3 region has 15 residues. The germline gives CDR1 SGHRS, CDR2 YFSETQ. Trimming took 3 bases from V and 4 from J; bases not matched to a gene: 10. The CDR3 coding sequence is TGCGCCAGCAGCTCTGGGACAGCACGACAATACGAGCAGTACTTC. As protein: CASSSGTARQYEQYF.

V gene TRBV28 combines with J gene TRBJ1-5; TRBD1 is a possible D gene (6 bases). V was cut by 2 bases and J by 3 bases, with 14 bases left in between. This CDR3 spans 16 amino acids. Per germline, CDR1 MDHEN and CDR2 SYDVKM. The CDR3 loop is CASSLGGGGINQPQHF. The CDR3 DNA sequence: TGTGCCAGCAGTTTAGGGGGCGGGGGGATCAATCAGCCCCAGCATTTT.

V usage is TRBV21-1 and J usage is TRBJ1-1; the D call of TRBD1 is as the table states it, not checked on the DNA. TRBV21-1 is annotated as a pseudogene. The CDR3 spans 15 residues. CDR3 amino acids: CASSKVSRVNTEAFF. For the CDR3, the DNA is TGTGCCAGCAGCAAAGTCAGCAGGGTGAACACTGAAGCTTTCTTT.

This chain links TRBV4-3 with TRBJ2-3; D is possibly TRBD1 (5 bases). Trimming took 1 base from V and 6 from J, leaving 11 bases between them. The CDR3 sequence is 14 residues long. Germline V lookup: CDR1 LGHNA, CDR2 YSLEER. CDR3 amino acids: CASSQALRGDTQYF. CDR3 bases: TGCGCCAGCAGCCAAGCCCTAAGGGGCGATACGCAGTATTTT.

This clone was recorded a few times. The rearrangement uses TRBV30 and TRBJ2-7; D remains ambiguous. This CDR3 region has 15 residues. CDR1 and CDR2 (germline): GTSNPN, SVGIG (reference sequence). With 0 bases removed from V and 3 bases from J, the gap between germline ends came to 15 bases. The CDR3 DNA reads as TGTGCCTGGAGTGTACGAATAGCCGTGGGCTACGAGCAGTACTTC. Translated, it gives CAWSVRIAVGYEQYF.

The J gene is TRBJ2-1, the V gene TRBV6-5; D may be TRBD2 (6 bases). The CDR3 spans 13 residues. V shed 10 bases and J shed 2 bases, with 12 bases lying between them. CDR1 and CDR2 (germline): MNHEY, SVGAGI. DNA for the CDR3: TGTGCCACTAGGAGGGACCCCTACAATGAGCAGTTCTTC. It encodes CATRRDPYNEQFF.

The chain couples TRBV5-6 to TRBJ2-1; D not resolved. The V gene's germline CDR1 is SGHDT and CDR2 YYEEEE. Trimming took off 6 bases at V and 6 bases at J, with 10 bases between the two ends. The CDR3 sequence is 12 residues long. CDR3 nucleotides: TGTGCCAGCAATTGGGCCAGCAATGAGCAGTTCTTC. The encoded protein is CASNWASNEQFF.

This clone has just a few counts. The chain links TRBV19 to TRBJ1-6; D not resolved. The length of the CDR3 is 14 residues. Germline V gene sequence: CDR1 LNHDA, CDR2 SQIVND (reference sequence). V was cut by 11 bases and J by 0 bases, with 11 bases left in between. CDR3 coding DNA: TGTGCCGCCTACCTGAGCTCCTATAATTCACCCCTCCACTTT. This codes for CAAYLSSYNSPLHF. The entire variable domain, with the rest obtained from reference TRBV19 and TRBJ1-6, is as follows: DGGITQSPKYLFRKEGQNVTLSCEQNLNHDAMYWYRQDPGQGLRLIYYSQIVNDFQKGDIAEGYSVSREKKESFPLTVTSAQKNPTAFYLCAAYLSSYNSPLHFGNGTRLTVT.

The rearrangement uses TRBV7-2 and TRBJ2-3; D is possibly TRBD1 (5 bases). Trimming stripped 5 bases from V and 6 bases from J, with 18 bases between. There are 15 residues in the CDR3. The germline V gene has CDR1 SGHTA and CDR2 FQGNSA. The CDR3 sequence is CASSPNGAASDTQYF. The CDR3 nucleotides read TGTGCCAGCAGCCCCAATGGGGCAGCGTCGGATACGCAGTATTTT.

This chain links TRBV19 with TRBJ2-1, with a possible D match to TRBD1 (6 bases). Germline V gene lookup returns CDR1 LNHDA and CDR2 SQIVND (reference sequence). The CDR3 consists of 15 residues. Trimming took off 5 bases at V and 5 bases at J, with 16 bases between the two ends. The CDR3, as DNA: TGTGCCAGTAGTCCTGGACAGACCTTACACAATGAGCAGTTCTTC. It codes for CASSPGQTLHNEQFF.

V and J are TRBV6-6 and TRBJ2-5, with TRBD1 matching over 8 bases. V dropped 2 bases and J dropped 4; count of bases not matched to a gene: 0. The CDR3 spans 13 residues. Germline assignment: CDR1 MNHNY and CDR2 SVGAGI (reference sequence). CDR3 sequence: CASSYGQGETQYF. The CDR3 DNA reads as TGTGCCAGCAGTTACGGACAGGGAGAGACCCAGTACTTC.

The chain joins TRBV14 to TRBJ1-2; 7 nucleotides line up with TRBD1. This CDR3 region has 15 residues. Looked up from germline, CDR1 is SGHDN and CDR2 is FVKESK. V lost 3 bases, J lost 7 bases, and 11 bases stayed unmatched. This CDR3 reads CASSQPGQWVCGYTF. CDR3 DNA sequence: TGTGCCAGCAGCCAGCCGGGACAGTGGGTATGTGGCTACACCTTC.

V usage is TRBV5-6 and J usage is TRBJ2-7; D gene ambiguous. Germline CDR1 SGHDT, CDR2 YYEEEE. Trimming removed 0 bases at V and 4 bases at J, with 5 bases between. This CDR3 contains 12 residues. The CDR3 DNA sequence: TGTGCCAGCAGCTTGGGAGAGTACGAGCAGTACTTC. Protein product: CASSLGEYEQYF.

The chain has TRBV10-2 and TRBJ2-5; 7 nucleotides match TRBD1. V gave up 5 bases and J gave up 3 bases; unmatched junction bases: 3. The germline V gene encodes CDR1 WSHSY and CDR2 SAAADI. CDR3 size: 13 residues. CDR3 in DNA: TGCGCCAGCAGTCTCGACAGGGAAGAGACCCAGTACTTC. Translated, it gives CASSLDREETQYF.

This chain connects TRBV4-3 to TRBJ1-6; D perhaps matches TRBD1 (5 bases). This CDR3 is 14 amino acids long. The V end was cut by 1 base, the J end by 7 bases, with 8 bases between. CDR1 LGHNA and CDR2 YSLEER come from the germline V gene. CDR3 sequence (DNA): TGCGCCAGCAGCCAAGGCAGGGAAAATTCACCCCTCCACTTT. Encoded protein: CASSQGRENSPLHF.

V is TRBV5-5 and J is TRBJ1-1; the D gene is possibly TRBD1 (5 bases). This CDR3 region has 15 residues. Trimming removed 4 bases at V and 3 bases at J, with 16 bases between. The germline gives CDR1 SGHKS, CDR2 YYEKEE (reference sequence). The chain's CDR3 is CASSGDLQVYTEAFF. As DNA, the CDR3 is TGTGCCAGCAGCGGAGATCTACAGGTTTACACTGAAGCTTTCTTT.

The genes are TRBV10-2 and TRBJ2-7, with 10 bases matching TRBD2. This CDR3 has 14 residues. J gave up 5 bases and V 4 bases, and 5 bases lay outside the gene matches. Germline V CDR1 and CDR2: WSHSY, SAAADI. The CDR3 DNA follows: TGCGCCAGCAGTGGGCTAGCGGGGGCCCACGAGCAGTACTTC. Its protein product is CASSGLAGAHEQYF.

J is TRBJ2-7 and V is TRBV3-1 (or the pseudogene TRBV3-2); TRBD1 aligns across 8 bases. J was trimmed by 5 bases and V by 11 bases; bases with no gene match: 17. CDR3 length: 15 residues. The germline gives CDR1 LGHDT, CDR2 YNNKEL (reference sequence). CDR3 sequence reads: CASRSADRGLDEQYF. CDR3 nucleotide sequence: TGTGCCTCCAGAAGTGCAGACAGGGGTTTAGACGAGCAGTACTTC.

The chain recombines TRBV4-3 with TRBJ2-7, with 11 bases fitting TRBD1. This CDR3 comprises 17 residues. CDR1 is LGHNA and CDR2 is YSLEER in the germline V gene. Trimming at V came to 0 bases and at J to 2 bases, leaving 6 bases not matched to a gene. As DNA, the CDR3 is TGCGCCAGCAGCCAAGATCTACAGGACAGGGGGCCCTACGAGCAGTACTTC. Translating it yields CASSQDLQDRGPYEQYF.

To note about this clone: One end of the junction is discordant with germline, which a read error may explain. The V call is TRBV7-7, the J call TRBJ1-4; D remains ambiguous. The length of the CDR3 is 15 residues. Germline V gene lookup returns CDR1 SSHAT and CDR2 FNYEAQ (reference sequence). The CDR3, as DNA: TGTGCTAGCAGCCCCTCAGTTGCAACTAATGAAAAACTGTTTTTT. This sequence encodes CASSPSVATNEKLFF.

The V and J genes are TRBV27 and TRBJ1-2, with 7 bases lining up with TRBD1. This CDR3 comprises 15 residues. V lost 3 bases and J lost 5; bases outside the gene matches: 9. Germline V lookup: CDR1 MNHEY, CDR2 SMNVEV (reference sequence). DNA for the CDR3: TGTGCCAGCAGTTTGACAGGGTACTTTGATTATGGCTACACCTTC. Its protein product is CASSLTGYFDYGYTF.

This rearrangement joins TRBV3-1 (or the pseudogene TRBV3-2) to TRBJ2-7, with 7 bases aligning to TRBD1. CDR1 and CDR2 from the germline V gene are LGHDT and YNNKEL (reference sequence). The CDR3 is 17 amino acids. V trimming: 2 bases; J trimming: 3 bases; junction bases outside the gene matches: 13. The CDR3 bases are TGTGCCAGCAGCCAAACCCCCGACAGGGACCAAAGCTACGAGCAGTACTTC. It is translated as CASSQTPDRDQSYEQYF.

This clone was counted once. The V and J genes are TRBV7-9 and TRBJ1-4; TRBD1 matches at 9 bases. From germline, CDR1 is SEHNR and CDR2 FQNEAQ (reference sequence). V shed 4 bases, J shed 5 bases, and the junction held 8 bases outside the gene matches. The length of the CDR3 is 16 residues. DNA of the CDR3: TGTGCCAGCAGCTCGACAGGACAGGGGAGAAATGAAAAACTGTTTTTT. It is translated as CASSSTGQGRNEKLFF.

The CDR3 nucleotides are TGTGCCAGTAGCGAGGGCTACTATGGCTACACCTTC. Protein sequence: CASSEGYYGYTF. The genes are TRBV19 and TRBJ1-2; D unresolved. V lost 6 bases and J 3 bases, leaving 8 bases between the germline ends. Germline-derived CDR1 and CDR2 are LNHDA and SQIVND (reference sequence). This CDR3 is built from 12 residues.